The rows below give T cell receptor beta chains drawn from one sample of a study of blood T cell repertoires in COVID-19. TCRdb keeps only in-frame clones here, not all; method: immunoSEQ multiplex PCR. Among some 59,000 clones listed, 80% were seen once. Sequenced material: peripheral blood. These receptors all come from a man younger than 40 with COVID-19, enrolled during active disease. Each CDR3 is given with its conserved first and last residue. The D gene is left open where the match is weak.

J,length,V,D,CDR3
TRBJ2-5,15,TRBV3-1/TRBV3-2,TRBD2,CASSFTGLAEETQYF
TRBJ2-7,15,TRBV11-2,TRBD2,CASSYQAGGPYEQYF
TRBJ1-6,12,TRBV28,-,CASSLMLGALHF
TRBJ2-1,14,TRBV5-6,TRBD2,CASSYSGGGNEQFF
TRBJ2-5,13,TRBV5-1,-,CASSLLRWETQYF
TRBJ2-3,17,TRBV7-9,TRBD2,CASSLAASGELRGTQYF
TRBJ2-7,16,TRBV7-2,-,CASSSRHSGPNYEQYF
TRBJ1-2,12,TRBV6-5,-,CASSSRNYGYTF
TRBJ2-7,16,TRBV7-8,TRBD2,CASSPWTSGGSYEQYF
TRBJ1-4,16,TRBV18,-,CASSPPFQGQKEKLFF
TRBJ2-1,13,TRBV5-1,TRBD2,CASSGDYYNEQFF
TRBJ1-4,15,TRBV5-6,-,CASSPRFDRVGKLFF
TRBJ2-1,16,TRBV25-1,TRBD2,CASSEWLAGAYNEQFF
TRBJ1-3,16,TRBV9,-,CASSSRVVSSGNTIYF
TRBJ2-5,14,TRBV7-2,TRBD1,CASSLGGGRETQYF
TRBJ2-1,13,TRBV7-3,-,CASSSQQGNEQFF
TRBJ1-5,12,TRBV5-5,-,CASSFSGQPQHF
TRBJ1-1,13,TRBV28,-,CASSLGARTEAFF
TRBJ1-2,15,TRBV4-1,-,CASSPLGLINYGYTF
TRBJ1-2,14,TRBV19,TRBD1,CASSSGQGNYGYTF
TRBJ1-1,13,TRBV10-1,TRBD1,CASFDRANTEAFF
TRBJ2-3,13,TRBV7-2,-,CASSSQITDTQYF
TRBJ1-1,13,TRBV9,TRBD1,CASSLGGSTEAFF
TRBJ2-1,15,TRBV13,TRBD2,CASSPETSGDNEQFF
TRBJ2-4,13,TRBV6-2/TRBV6-3,-,CASSGQAKNIQYF
TRBJ1-3,15,TRBV5-5,-,CASSLLGGEGNTIYF
TRBJ2-1,15,TRBV7-3,TRBD1,CASSSGTGAYNEQFF
TRBJ2-7,15,TRBV5-1,-,CASSLGLGGEDEQYF
TRBJ2-3,14,TRBV9,-,CASSGVSGTDTQYF
TRBJ2-5,15,TRBV4-1,-,CASSQDFPSEGTQYF
TRBJ2-3,14,TRBV6-5,TRBD1,CASSRGQGADTQYF
TRBJ2-4,14,TRBV29-1,TRBD1,CSVEDQPGGYIQYF
TRBJ2-1,14,TRBV12-5,TRBD1,CASGQGTGGNEQFF
TRBJ1-2,15,TRBV7-9,-,CASSLARAGDDGYTF
TRBJ2-7,12,TRBV28,-,CASSSRGYEQYF
TRBJ1-2,15,TRBV4-1,-,CASSLISEGPYGYTF
TRBJ2-6,15,TRBV11-2,-,CASSLGGAWANVLTF
TRBJ2-7,16,TRBV5-1,TRBD2,CASSLGPGGEAYEQYF
TRBJ2-3,14,TRBV18,-,CASSPAGSTDTQYF
TRBJ1-1,14,TRBV5-1,TRBD1,CASSIGQGRTEAFF